What follows are 24 T cell receptor beta chains derived from one specimen sequenced in a study of Ad26.COV2.S vaccination and SARS-CoV-2 variants (dated by TCRdb to the early 2020s). Library preparation employed the immunoSEQ multiplex PCR assay. TCRdb mirrors the immuneACCESS table, restricted to in-frame sequences. Some clones are absent from its copies; in checked studies, under half trace to an unresolved V gene, and the reason for the others is unknown. The sample has about 390,000 clones on record, roughly 90% of them singletons. Jointly, the top ten make up over 1.5% of the sample. Interpreted using the paper, the treatment or condition label stands for: some 19 received Ad26.COV2.S at low or high dose, single or two shots; 5 received placebo; per-sample allocation not given. Repertoires of vaccine and placebo recipients were sequenced from samples collected on day 63 after the first injection.

The specimen comprised peripheral blood, sampled in a trial of Ad26.COV2.S vaccine versus placebo. All receptors come from a person between 18 and 59 years old who received the Ad26.COV2.S COVID-19 vaccine or a placebo.

The genes are TRBV18 and TRBJ2-5, with TRBD2 matching over 10 bases. Losses at the gene ends were 5 bases for V and 3 bases for J; bases not matched to a gene: 24. The CDR3 length is 21 residues. CDR1 is KGHSH and CDR2 is LQKENI in the germline V gene. Here the CDR3 reads CASSTDPGTDGTSAIKETQYF. The CDR3 bases are TGTGCCAGCTCAACGGACCCCGGGACGGACGGGACTAGCGCCATAAAAGAGACCCAGTACTTC.

The gene calls are TRBV19 and TRBJ1-2; TRBD1 might be the D (6 bases). The V gene's germline CDR1 is LNHDA and CDR2 SQIVND (reference sequence). Trimming took off 10 bases at V and 7 bases at J, with 19 bases between the two ends. The CDR3 is 13 amino acids. In nucleotides, the CDR3 is TGTGCCACTCGTGACGGGGGGCGAGCTGGCTACACCTTC. This sequence encodes CATRDGGRAGYTF. The full variable domain, with the rest looked up from reference TRBV19 and TRBJ1-2, is DGGITQSPKYLFRKEGQNVTLSCEQNLNHDAMYWYRQDPGQGLRLIYYSQIVNDFQKGDIAEGYSVSREKKESFPLTVTSAQKNPTAFYLCATRDGGRAGYTFGSGTRLTVV.

The chain carries TRBV27 and TRBJ1-5; D perhaps matches TRBD1 (6 bases). Looked up from germline, CDR1 is MNHEY and CDR2 is SMNVEV (reference sequence). Trimming removed 2 bases from V and 1 base from J, with 9 bases in between. This CDR3 comprises 15 residues. The CDR3: CASSLAGASNQPQHF. The CDR3 DNA reads TGTGCCAGCAGTTTAGCAGGGGCGAGCAATCAGCCCCAGCATTTT.

J is TRBJ2-7 and V is TRBV7-9; TRBD2 matches 9 bases. CDR3 length: 19 amino acids. V shed 1 base, J shed 5 bases, and the junction held 18 bases outside the gene matches. Germline CDR1 and CDR2: SEHNR and FQNEAQ (reference sequence). CDR3 DNA sequence: TGTGCCAGCAGCTTAGGGCTAGCGGGGTACGTCGGGACTACGGACGAGCAGTACTTC. Residues: CASSLGLAGYVGTTDEQYF.

The CDR3 DNA reads as TGTGCCAGCAGCGGACGCGGGGGGGCCATAGATACGCAGTATTTT. This codes for CASSGRGGAIDTQYF. The chain is built from TRBV5-4 and TRBJ2-3; TRBD2 agrees at 9 bases. Germline trimming cut 4 bases from V and 5 bases from J; bases unmatched to any gene: 8. The CDR3 contains 15 residues. Germline CDR1 reads SGHNT; CDR2 reads YYREEE (reference sequence).

J is TRBJ2-1 and V is TRBV6-6; D is unresolved. The CDR3 is 12 amino acids. The germline gives CDR1 MNHNY, CDR2 SVGAGI (reference sequence). V lost 3 bases, J lost 1 base, and 1 base lay in between. In DNA form, the CDR3 reads TGTGCCAGCAGTTATTCCTACAATGAGCAGTTCTTC. The encoded protein is CASSYSYNEQFF.

This clone was recorded once. The rearrangement links TRBV7-2 to TRBJ2-2; D unresolved. Looked up from germline, CDR1 is SGHTA and CDR2 is FQGNSA. The CDR3 is 15 residues long. The V and J ends lost 7 bases and 0 bases respectively, with 12 bases between them. Here the CDR3 reads CASNMGGSNTGELFF. CDR3 DNA sequence: TGTGCCAGCAACATGGGCGGCTCGAACACCGGGGAGCTGTTTTTT.

The CDR3 region has the DNA TGTGCCAGTAGTAAAGAACGGACAGGAAACTATGGCTACACCTTC. The encoded protein is CASSKERTGNYGYTF. The gene calls are TRBV19 and TRBJ1-2, with TRBD1 matching 7 bases. J gave up 2 bases and V 4 bases, and 7 bases lay outside the gene matches. Germline CDR1 reads LNHDA; CDR2 reads SQIVND (reference sequence). The CDR3 spans 15 residues.

V gene TRBV3-1 (or the pseudogene TRBV3-2) combines with J gene TRBJ2-1, with TRBD2 matching over 13 bases. Trimming took 7 bases from V and 2 from J; bases not matched to a gene: 20. CDR3 length equals 21 residues. Germline V gene sequence: CDR1 LGHDT, CDR2 YNNKEL (reference sequence). For the CDR3, the DNA is TGTGCCAGCACCACCGGACAGGGGGCTGGACTAGCGGGGGATGCCTACAATGAGCAGTTCTTC. Amino acid sequence: CASTTGQGAGLAGDAYNEQFF.

The chain uses TRBV5-1 and TRBJ2-3; the D call may be TRBD1 or TRBD2 (6 bases each). The CDR3 is 12 residues long. Trimming left V 5 bases short and J 3 bases short, with 7 bases between. Germline V gene lookup returns CDR1 SGHRS and CDR2 YFSETQ. CDR3 amino acids: CASRGGTDTQYF. In nucleotides, the CDR3 is TGCGCCAGCAGAGGGGGGACAGATACGCAGTATTTT.

This chain connects TRBV9 to TRBJ2-7; 7 bases are a match to TRBD2. Germline V lookup: CDR1 SGDLS, CDR2 YYNGEE. After removal of 0 bases from V and 6 bases from J, the junction contained 0 bases not matched to a gene. The CDR3 runs to 12 residues. The chain's CDR3 is CASSVGGGEQYF. The DNA for the CDR3 is TGTGCCAGCAGCGTAGGCGGGGGCGAGCAGTACTTC.

The CDR3: CASSLPHWTSGGAGTQYF. CDR3 nucleotides: TGTGCCAGCAGCTTGCCGCACTGGACTAGCGGGGGGGCAGGTACGCAGTATTTT. The chain employs TRBV7-8 and TRBJ2-3, with 15 bases aligning to TRBD2. This CDR3 region has 18 residues. Per germline, CDR1 SGHVS and CDR2 FQNEAQ. After removal of 3 bases from V and 8 bases from J, the junction contained 12 bases not matched to a gene.

The genes are TRBV28 and TRBJ1-1, with TRBD1 matching 9 bases. The length of the CDR3 is 15 residues. Germline V CDR1 and CDR2: MDHEN, SYDVKM. V dropped 5 bases and J dropped 5; count of bases not matched to a gene: 9. The CDR3 here is CASSPRQGGGTEAFF. In nucleotides, the CDR3 is TGTGCCAGCAGTCCAAGACAGGGGGGCGGAACTGAAGCTTTCTTT.

This clone was seen a single time. The CDR3, as DNA: TGTGCCAGCAGCCCACATAAGAGTTCCTACGAGCAGTACTTC. It yields the protein CASSPHKSSYEQYF. This chain connects TRBV9 to TRBJ2-7; D is uncertain. Germline values: CDR1 SGDLS, CDR2 YYNGEE. V lost 4 bases and J lost 1, with 12 bases in between. This CDR3 comprises 14 residues.

This clone was seen only once. The chain recombines TRBV6-5 with TRBJ2-5; a possible D gene is TRBD1 (5 bases). V shed 0 bases and J shed 1 base, with 9 bases lying between them. The CDR3 totals 15 residues. Germline CDR1 is MNHEY and CDR2 is SVGAGI. The CDR3 here is CASSYSRQIQETQYF. The CDR3 DNA sequence: TGTGCCAGCAGTTACTCGCGACAGATCCAAGAGACCCAGTACTTC.

This clone appeared a single time. V gene TRBV4-1 combines with J gene TRBJ1-2; the D is unclear. V was cut by 6 bases and J by 6 bases, with 17 bases left in between. From germline, CDR1 is MGHRA and CDR2 YSYEKL. The CDR3 length is 14 residues. The CDR3 is CASSQTSDLDGYTF. CDR3 nucleotide sequence: TGCGCCAGCAGTCAAACCTCGGATCTTGATGGCTACACCTTC.

The chain links TRBV10-2 to TRBJ2-5; 9 bases align to TRBD2. V trimming: 5 bases; J trimming: 0 bases; junction bases outside the gene matches: 10. The CDR3 contains 17 residues. Germline V gives CDR1 WSHSY, CDR2 SAAADI. Here the CDR3 DNA reads TGCGCCAGCAGTCTTGCCCAACTAGCGGGTGACCAAGAGACCCAGTACTTC. It translates to CASSLAQLAGDQETQYF.

The J gene is TRBJ2-7, the V gene TRBV11-3; TRBD1 matches 9 bases. The CDR3 spans 14 residues. V shed 4 bases and J 5 bases; nucleotides not matched to a gene: 6. Germline CDR1 SGHNT, CDR2 YENEEA. CDR3 sequence: CASSSGQGVDEQYF. In DNA, the CDR3 is TGTGCCAGCAGCTCGGGACAGGGAGTCGACGAGCAGTACTTC.

The chain combines TRBV12-5 with TRBJ2-3; D gene uncertain. The ends were cut back, 5 bases at V and 4 bases at J, with 13 bases in the middle. The CDR3 spans 14 residues. Germline CDR1 reads LGHNT; CDR2 reads FRNRAP. CDR3 in amino acids: CASGPNNRSDTQYF. CDR3 nucleotides: TGTGCTAGTGGTCCAAACAATCGATCAGATACGCAGTATTTT.

The V call is TRBV6-5, the J call TRBJ2-3; 9 bases are a match to TRBD2. Looked up from germline, CDR1 is MNHEY and CDR2 is SVGAGI. V lost 2 bases, J lost 2 bases, and 2 bases stayed unmatched. The CDR3 contains 15 residues. In DNA form, the CDR3 reads TGTGCCAGCAGTTACGGACTAGCGTTCACAGATACGCAGTATTTT. Translating it yields CASSYGLAFTDTQYF.

This clone was seen more than once but under ten times. The rearrangement uses TRBV10-1 and TRBJ2-1; 12 bases align to TRBD1. This CDR3 has 17 residues. In germline, CDR1 is WNHNN, CDR2 SYGVQD (reference sequence). The V and J ends lost 6 bases and 0 bases, in that order; junction bases with no gene match: 6. Written as DNA, the CDR3 is TGCGCCAGCAGCCGGGACAGGGGGCCTAGCTCCTACAATGAGCAGTTCTTC. Translating gives CASSRDRGPSSYNEQFF.

The J gene is TRBJ2-1, the V gene TRBV27; a weak D match, TRBD1 (6 bases). V was pared by 2 bases and J by 0 bases, with 8 bases between. CDR3 length equals 15 residues. CDR1 is MNHEY, CDR2 SMNVEV, per germline (reference sequence). In nucleotides, the CDR3 is TGTGCCAGCAGTTTAACAGGGAACTCCTACAATGAGCAGTTCTTC. This sequence encodes CASSLTGNSYNEQFF.

The genes are TRBV7-2 and TRBJ2-7, with a weak D call TRBD1 (5 bases). With 4 bases removed from V and 6 bases from J, the gap between germline ends came to 16 bases. The CDR3 runs to 14 residues. Germline loops: CDR1 SGHTA, CDR2 FQGNSA. CDR3 bases: TGTGCCAGCAGCTCCATGTCGACAGTAAGCGAGCAGTACTTC. The encoded protein is CASSSMSTVSEQYF.

This rearrangement joins TRBV10-3 to TRBJ2-5, with D unresolved. Trimming took 4 bases from V and 0 from J, leaving 9 bases between them. This CDR3 has 14 residues. CDR1 ENHRY and CDR2 SYGVKD come from the germline V gene. The CDR3 reads CAISGEGNQETQYF. The CDR3 DNA sequence: TGTGCCATCAGTGGAGAAGGAAACCAAGAGACCCAGTACTTC.